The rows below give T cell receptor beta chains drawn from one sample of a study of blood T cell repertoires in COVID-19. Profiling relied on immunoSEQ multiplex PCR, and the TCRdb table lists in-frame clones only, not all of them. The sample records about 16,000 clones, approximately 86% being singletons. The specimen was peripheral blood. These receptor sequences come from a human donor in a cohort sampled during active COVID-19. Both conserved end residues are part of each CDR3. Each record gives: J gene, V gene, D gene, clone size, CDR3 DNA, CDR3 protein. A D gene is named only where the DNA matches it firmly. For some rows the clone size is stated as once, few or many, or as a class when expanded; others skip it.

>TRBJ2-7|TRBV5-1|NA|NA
TGCGCCAGCAGGGGAGTTTCCGGGCGCTCCTACGAGCAGTACTTC
CASRGVSGRSYEQYF
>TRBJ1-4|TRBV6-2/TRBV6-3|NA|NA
TGTGCCAGCAGCCAAAGATCAGGAGAAAAACTGTTTTTT
CASSQRSGEKLFF
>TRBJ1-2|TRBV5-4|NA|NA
TGTGCCAGCAGCCCCGACAGATCATATGGCTACACCTTC
CASSPDRSYGYTF
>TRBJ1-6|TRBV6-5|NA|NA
TGTGCCAGCAACCTATTTTTTTATGATTCACCCCTCCACTTT
CASNLFFYDSPLHF
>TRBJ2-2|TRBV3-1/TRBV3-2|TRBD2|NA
TGTGCCAGCAGCCAAGAAGGTCCGGGACTAGCAGCGAACACCGGGGAGCTGTTTTTT
CASSQEGPGLAANTGELFF
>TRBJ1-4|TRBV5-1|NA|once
TGCGCCAGCAGCTCCTACGGTGCAACTAATGAAAAACTGTTTTTT
CASSSYGATNEKLFF
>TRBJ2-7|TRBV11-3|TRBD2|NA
TGTGCCAGCAGCTTAGTAGCGGGGGAGCACGAGCAGTACTTC
CASSLVAGEHEQYF
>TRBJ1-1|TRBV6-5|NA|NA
TGTGCCAGCACCGCAGGGGCAACGAACACTGAAGCTTTCTTT
CASTAGATNTEAFF
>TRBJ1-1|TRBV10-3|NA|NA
TGTGCCATCAGTGATGGGGCCCGTCCCTCGAACACTGAAGCTTTCTTT
CAISDGARPSNTEAFF
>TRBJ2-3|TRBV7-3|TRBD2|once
TGTGCCAGCAGCGCCAGACTAGCGGGGGGGCCTACAGATACGCAGTATTTT
CASSARLAGGPTDTQYF